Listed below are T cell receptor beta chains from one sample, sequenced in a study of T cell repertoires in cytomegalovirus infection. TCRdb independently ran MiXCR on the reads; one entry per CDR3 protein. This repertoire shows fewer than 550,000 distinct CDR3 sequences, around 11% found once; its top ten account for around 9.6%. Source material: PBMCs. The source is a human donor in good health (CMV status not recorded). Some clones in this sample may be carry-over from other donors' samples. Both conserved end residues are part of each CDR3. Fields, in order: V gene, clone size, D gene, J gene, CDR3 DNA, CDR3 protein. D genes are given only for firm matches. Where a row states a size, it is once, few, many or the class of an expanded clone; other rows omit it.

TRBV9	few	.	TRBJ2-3	TGTGCCAGCAGCGCCACCACAGATACGCAGTATTTT	CASSATTDTQYF
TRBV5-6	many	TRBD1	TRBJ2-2	TGTGCCAGCAGCCGGGACAGGGGGTCGTGGAACACCGGGGAGCTGTTTTTT	CASSRDRGSWNTGELFF
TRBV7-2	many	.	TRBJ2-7	TGTGCCAGCAGCTTAATGGGTGAACGGGACGAGCAGTACTTC	CASSLMGERDEQYF
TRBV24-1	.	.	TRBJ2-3	TGTGCCACCAGTGATACAGGTGACATACAAGATACGCAGTATTTT	CATSDTGDIQDTQYF
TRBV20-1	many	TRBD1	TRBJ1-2	TGCAGTGCCAGGGGGGTCAAACTAGGGGATGGCTACACCTTC	CSARGVKLGDGYTF
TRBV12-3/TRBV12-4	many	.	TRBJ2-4	TGTGCCAGCGCGAATGGGGGAGCCAAAAACATTCAGTACTTC	CASANGGAKNIQYF
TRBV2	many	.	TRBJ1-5	TGTGCCAGCAGTGATCGAAGTTGGAACAATCAGCCCCAGCATTTT	CASSDRSWNNQPQHF
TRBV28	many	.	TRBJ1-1	TGTGCCAGCAGTTTTTGGGATCTGGTGAACACTGAAGCTTTCTTT	CASSFWDLVNTEAFF
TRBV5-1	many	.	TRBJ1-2	TGCGCCAGCAGCTTGGACAGGGCGGGAATGAGCTATGGCTACACCTTC	CASSLDRAGMSYGYTF
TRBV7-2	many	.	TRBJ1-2	TGTGCCAGCAGCTTTGCCAGGGGAGGTGGCTACACCTTC	CASSFARGGGYTF
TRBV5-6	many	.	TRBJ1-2	TGTGCCAGCAGCTTGTTCGGGACGAGGGTTTCGTATGGCTACACCTTC	CASSLFGTRVSYGYTF
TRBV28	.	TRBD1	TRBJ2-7	TGTGCCAGCAGAGAGCCGACAGGGTACGAGCAGTACTTC	CASREPTGYEQYF
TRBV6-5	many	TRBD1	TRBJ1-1	TGTGCCAGCAGTTACTCGTCTGGGACAGGGGGTGACACTGAAGCTTTCTTT	CASSYSSGTGGDTEAFF
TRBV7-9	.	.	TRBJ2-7	TGTGCCAGCAGTCCCAGGTACGACGAGCAGTACTTC	CASSPRYDEQYF
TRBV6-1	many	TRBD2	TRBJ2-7	TGTGCCAGCAGAGAATGGGGGGGGTCCTACGAGCAGTACTTC	CASREWGGSYEQYF
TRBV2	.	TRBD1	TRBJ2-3	TGTGCCAGCAGGTGGGACAGACGAGATACGCAGTATTTT	CASRWDRRDTQYF
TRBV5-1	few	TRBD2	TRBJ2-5	TGCGCCAGCAGTCTCGGGACTAGCGGGAGCGCGACCCAGTACTTC	CASSLGTSGSATQYF
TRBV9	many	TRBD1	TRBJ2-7	TGTGCCAGCAGCCCAGCGACAGGGCCTGGCGAGCAGTACTTC	CASSPATGPGEQYF
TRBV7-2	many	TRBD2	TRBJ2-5	TGTGCCAGCAGCTTGACGGCTAGCGGGACTCAAGAGACCCAGTACTTC	CASSLTASGTQETQYF
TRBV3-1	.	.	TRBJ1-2	TGTGCCAGCAGCCAAGTCGGGACATCCAACTATGGCTACACCTTC	CASSQVGTSNYGYTF
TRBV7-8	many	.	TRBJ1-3	TGTGCCAGCAGCCTCGAGGGGGGCACCATATATTTT	CASSLEGGTIYF
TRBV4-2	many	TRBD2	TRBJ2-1	TGTGCCAGCAAGAAAGGAGCGGGACTTTGGGATGAGCAGTTCTTC	CASKKGAGLWDEQFF
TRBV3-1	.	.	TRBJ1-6	TGTGCCAGCAGCCAAGATGGGGCTGGCTCACCCCTCCACTTT	CASSQDGAGSPLHF
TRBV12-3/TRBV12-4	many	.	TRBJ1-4	TGTGCCAGCAGTTCACAGGCGACTACTAATGAAAAACTGTTTTTT	CASSSQATTNEKLFF
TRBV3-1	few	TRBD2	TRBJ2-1	TGTGCCAGCAGTCGAGTTAGCGGGGGTCAGTACAATGAGCAGTTCTTC	CASSRVSGGQYNEQFF
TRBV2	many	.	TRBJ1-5	TGTGCCAGCAGTAAAGGGACGCCCGATCAGCCCCAGCATTTT	CASSKGTPDQPQHF
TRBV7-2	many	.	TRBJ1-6	TGTGCCAGCAGCCTTATTGCCGGGACCGCCTATAATTCACCCCTCCACTTT	CASSLIAGTAYNSPLHF
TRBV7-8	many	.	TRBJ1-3	TGTGCCAGCAGCTTAATACCCTCTGGAAACACCATATATTTT	CASSLIPSGNTIYF